The rows below give T cell receptor beta chains drawn from one sample of a study of T cells in Graves' hyperthyroidism and ophthalmopathy. Using its own MiXCR run on the multiplex PCR reads, TCRdb lists one record per CDR3 protein. Among 200,000 to 300,000 distinct CDR3 sequences listed, over 15% were seen once. Input material: blood. The receptors stem from a woman younger than 35 with Graves' ophthalmopathy. The CDR3 runs from the conserved cysteine through the conserved F or W. A D gene is named only where the DNA matches it firmly. Rows give clone size only sometimes, using once, few, many, or a class for an expanded clone.

cdr3_length j_call d_call clone_size v_call cdr3_nt cdr3_aa
14 TRBJ1-2 - many TRBV20-1 TGCAGTGCTAGAATCGGGGGGGCTGTCTATGGCTACACCTTC CSARIGGAVYGYTF
16 TRBJ2-3 - many TRBV7-2 TGTGCCAGCAGCTTAGTCCTCTACCTAAGTACAGATACGCAGTATTTT CASSLVLYLSTDTQYF
14 TRBJ2-5 TRBD2 many TRBV6-1 TGTGCCAGCAGCACTAGCGGGCCGACGGAGACCCAGTACTTC CASSTSGPTETQYF
16 TRBJ1-1 TRBD1 many TRBV6-1 TGTGCCAGTAAAACGTCGGCAGGGGGCATGAACACTGAAGCTTTCTTT CASKTSAGGMNTEAFF
17 TRBJ2-2 TRBD2 many TRBV19 TGTGCCAGTAGTACTAGGACTAGCGGGTCCCTCGGGGGGGAGCTGTTTTTT CASSTRTSGSLGGELFF
14 TRBJ2-5 - many TRBV11-2 TGTGCCAGCAGCAACGGGTGGGGACCAGAGACCCAGTACTTC CASSNGWGPETQYF
18 TRBJ1-2 - many TRBV3-1 TGTGCCAGCAGCCAAGACGGGGGTCGAACAGTCTCCACACTTTTGTACACCTTC CASSQDGGRTVSTLLYTF
14 TRBJ2-2 - many TRBV6-1 TGTGCCAGCAGTTCGGCGATTATCACCGGGGAGCTGTTTTTT CASSSAIITGELFF
14 TRBJ2-1 - many TRBV29-1 TGCAGCGTTGTGGCCCCAACCTCCTACAATGAGCAGTTCTTC CSVVAPTSYNEQFF
17 TRBJ2-3 TRBD2 - TRBV7-2 TGTGCCAGCAGAAGGACTAGCGGGAGGGATTCCACAGATACGCAGTATTTT CASRRTSGRDSTDTQYF
16 TRBJ1-6 - many TRBV6-1 TGTGCCAGCAGTTATCTAGGATTTCACGCAACCTCACCCCTCCACTTT CASSYLGFHATSPLHF
15 TRBJ2-3 - many TRBV20-1 TGCAGTGCCTCAGCGGTGGGAGCCGGCACAGATACGCAGTATTTT CSASAVGAGTDTQYF
14 TRBJ2-4 - many TRBV7-9 TGTGCCAGCAGCTCGGGACTGCAGCAAAACATTCAGTACTTC CASSSGLQQNIQYF
15 TRBJ2-7 TRBD2 once TRBV20-1 TGCAGTGCTATGCGAGGGACTAGCGGGATCTACGAGCAGTACTTC CSAMRGTSGIYEQYF
15 TRBJ2-7 - many TRBV6-6 TGTGCCAGCAGTTACTTCGCGGGGTCTTCCTACGAGCAGTACTTC CASSYFAGSSYEQYF
15 TRBJ1-5 TRBD1 - TRBV4-1 TGCGCCAGCAGCCAGGTTGAAACAGGGGTAAAGCCCCAGCATTTT CASSQVETGVKPQHF
15 TRBJ2-7 TRBD1 many TRBV7-2 TGTGCCAGCAGCTTCACAGACAGGGGACGGGCCGAGCAGTACTTC CASSFTDRGRAEQYF
16 TRBJ2-1 - many TRBV27 TGTGCCAGCAGTCCCCTTCTAGCGTGGACCTACAATGAGCAGTTCTTC CASSPLLAWTYNEQFF
14 TRBJ2-2 - many TRBV19 TGTGCCAGTAGTATACAGGTCGACACCGGGGAGCTGTTTTTT CASSIQVDTGELFF
14 TRBJ1-5 TRBD1 - TRBV6-2/TRBV6-3 TGTGCCAGCAGTTTCCGGACAGGGATTCAGCCCCAGCATTTT CASSFRTGIQPQHF
16 TRBJ2-2 TRBD1 many TRBV14 TGTGCCAGCAGCCAAGAACCAGGGGGTTTCACCGGGGAGCTGTTTTTT CASSQEPGGFTGELFF
16 TRBJ2-5 - many TRBV3-1 TGTGCCAGCACCGCAGGCCCCCGGCCGGACCAAGAGACCCAGTACTTC CASTAGPRPDQETQYF
15 TRBJ1-5 - many TRBV20-1 TGCAGTGCTAGGACAAGGGAGTATAGCAATCAGCCCCAGCATTTT CSARTREYSNQPQHF
13 TRBJ1-1 - many TRBV20-1 TGCAGTACCACACAGGGATCGGGTACTGAAGCTTTCTTT CSTTQGSGTEAFF
16 TRBJ2-5 TRBD2 many TRBV28 TGTGCCACCACCGGGCGTATAGCGGGGGGGGGAGAGACCCAGTACTTC CATTGRIAGGGETQYF
16 TRBJ2-2 TRBD2 many TRBV9 TGTGCCAGCAGCGTCGGGACTAGCGGGATTACCGGGGAGCTGTTTTTT CASSVGTSGITGELFF
14 TRBJ2-7 - many TRBV3-1 TGTGCCAGCAGCCAAGACCGGCTTGCCTACGAGCAGTACTTC CASSQDRLAYEQYF
16 TRBJ1-1 - many TRBV11-2 TGTGCCAGCAGCTTAAGATTCGGTACCACGAACACTGAAGCTTTCTTT CASSLRFGTTNTEAFF
13 TRBJ1-1 - many TRBV19 TGTGCCAGTACTCGCAGCTCAACCGCTGAAGCTTTCTTT CASTRSSTAEAFF
14 TRBJ2-3 TRBD2 many TRBV11-3 TGTGCCAGCAGACTAGCGGGGGGGGCAGATACGCAGTATTTT CASRLAGGADTQYF
14 TRBJ2-3 TRBD2 many TRBV6-1 TGTGCCAGCTCCCTAGCGGGGGACGGAGATACGCAGTATTTT CASSLAGDGDTQYF
14 TRBJ1-5 - many TRBV5-1 TGCGCCAGCAGCTTGGAGACGGGCAATCAGCCCCAGCATTTT CASSLETGNQPQHF
13 TRBJ1-6 - many TRBV3-1 TGTGCCAGCAGCCAAGTGGTCGGTTCACCCCTCCACTTT CASSQVVGSPLHF
12 TRBJ2-2 - many TRBV6-2/TRBV6-3 TGTGCCAGCGGGGACTACACCGGGGAGCTGTTTTTT CASGDYTGELFF
13 TRBJ1-2 TRBD1 many TRBV12-3/TRBV12-4 TGTGCCAGCAGTTCCCTGGGACAGGGTGGCTACACCTTC CASSSLGQGGYTF
13 TRBJ2-7 - many TRBV6-2/TRBV6-3 TGTGCCAGCATCTCCCTCTCCTCCTACGAGCAGTACTTC CASISLSSYEQYF
14 TRBJ2-7 - many TRBV12-3/TRBV12-4 TGTGCCAGCAGGATTGACGGCGTCTCCTACGAGCAGTACTTC CASRIDGVSYEQYF
14 TRBJ2-3 - many TRBV15 TGTGCCACCAGCAGACAGGGTGCGGGAGATACGCAGTATTTT CATSRQGAGDTQYF
13 TRBJ2-1 TRBD1 - TRBV11-3 TGTGCCAGCAGCTTTTCCGGGACAGGGGAGCAGTTCTTC CASSFSGTGEQFF
13 TRBJ1-1 - many TRBV2 TGTGCCAGCAGGCCAATACTGAACACTGAAGCTTTCTTT CASRPILNTEAFF
15 TRBJ2-1 - many TRBV11-2 TGTGCCAGCAGCTTAGAATGGGGCGTTTACAATGAGCAGTTCTTC CASSLEWGVYNEQFF
13 TRBJ1-2 TRBD1 - TRBV29-1 TGCAGCGTTGAAACAGGGGATCTCTATGGCTACACCTTC CSVETGDLYGYTF
12 TRBJ2-1 - many TRBV2 TGTGCCAGCAGTGACACCTACAATGAGCAGTTCTTC CASSDTYNEQFF
15 TRBJ2-2 TRBD1 many TRBV6-1 TGTGCCAGCAGTTATTGGGGACAGGGGTCCGGGGAGCTGTTTTTT CASSYWGQGSGELFF
14 TRBJ2-7 - many TRBV5-1 TGCGCCAGCAGCTCGGGTGGCCTTACCTACGAGCAGTACTTC CASSSGGLTYEQYF
15 TRBJ2-7 TRBD1 - TRBV28 TGTGCCAGTAATGGGGGACAGGGAGTGTTCTACGAGCAGTACTTC CASNGGQGVFYEQYF
15 TRBJ1-2 - many TRBV18 TGTGCCAGCTCACCACGACAGGAACCTTTCTATGGCTACACCTTC CASSPRQEPFYGYTF
14 TRBJ1-2 TRBD1 many TRBV28 TGTGCCAGCAGTCCCCCCGACAGGGAGGGTGGCTACACCTTC CASSPPDREGGYTF
13 TRBJ2-5 TRBD2 - TRBV30 TGTGCCTGGAAGGCGGGGGGACAAGAGACCCAGTACTTC CAWKAGGQETQYF
18 TRBJ2-3 TRBD2 - TRBV6-1 TGTGCCAGCAGTGAAGCGGGCGAATTAGCGGGGAGCACAGATACGCAGTATTTT CASSEAGELAGSTDTQYF
16 TRBJ2-6 - few TRBV7-9 TGTGCCAGCAGCTTAGATGTCCATTCTGGGGCCAACGTCCTGACTTTC CASSLDVHSGANVLTF